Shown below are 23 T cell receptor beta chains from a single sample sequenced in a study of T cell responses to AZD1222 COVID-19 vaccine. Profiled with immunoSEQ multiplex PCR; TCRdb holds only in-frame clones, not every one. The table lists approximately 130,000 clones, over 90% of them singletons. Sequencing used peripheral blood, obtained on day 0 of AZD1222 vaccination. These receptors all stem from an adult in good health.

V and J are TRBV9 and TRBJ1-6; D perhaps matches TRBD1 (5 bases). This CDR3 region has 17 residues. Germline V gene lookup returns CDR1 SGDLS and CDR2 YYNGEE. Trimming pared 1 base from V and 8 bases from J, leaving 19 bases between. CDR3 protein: CASSVFPLGGDDSPLHF. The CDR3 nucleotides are TGTGCCAGCAGCGTATTCCCTCTAGGTGGGGACGATTCACCCCTCCACTTT. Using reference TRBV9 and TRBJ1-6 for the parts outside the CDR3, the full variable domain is DSGVTQTPKHLITATGQRVTLRCSPRSGDLSVYWYQQSLDQGLQFLIQYYNGEERAKGNILERFSAQQFPDLHSELNLSSLELGDSALYFCASSVFPLGGDDSPLHFGNGTRLTVT.

CDR3 protein: CASSGRQGYGYTF. DNA for the CDR3: TGTGCCAGCAGCGGACGACAGGGATATGGCTACACCTTC. The chain joins TRBV11-2 to TRBJ1-2, with TRBD1 identical over 7 bases. Germline V gives CDR1 SGHAT, CDR2 FQNNGV. Unmatched junction bases numbered 5, after V lost 5 bases and J lost 5 bases. CDR3 length equals 13 residues.

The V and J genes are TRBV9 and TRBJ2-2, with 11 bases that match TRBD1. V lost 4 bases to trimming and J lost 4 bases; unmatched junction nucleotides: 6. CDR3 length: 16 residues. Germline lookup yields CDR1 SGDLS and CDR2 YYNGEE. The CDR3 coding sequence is TGTGCCAGCAGCTTTCCGGGACAGGGGGTCACCGGGGAGCTGTTTTTT. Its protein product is CASSFPGQGVTGELFF.

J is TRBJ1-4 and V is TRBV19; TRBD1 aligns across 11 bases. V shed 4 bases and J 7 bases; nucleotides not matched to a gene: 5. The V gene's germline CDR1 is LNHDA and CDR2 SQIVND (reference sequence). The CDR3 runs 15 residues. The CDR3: CASSKWTGGTEKLFF. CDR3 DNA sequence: TGTGCCAGTAGTAAGTGGACAGGGGGCACTGAAAAACTGTTTTTT.

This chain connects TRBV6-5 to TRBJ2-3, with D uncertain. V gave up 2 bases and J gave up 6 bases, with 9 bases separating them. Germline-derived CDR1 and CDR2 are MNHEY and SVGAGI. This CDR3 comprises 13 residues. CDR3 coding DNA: TGTGCCAGCAGTTACGACGGATCCGATACGCAGTATTTT. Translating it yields CASSYDGSDTQYF.

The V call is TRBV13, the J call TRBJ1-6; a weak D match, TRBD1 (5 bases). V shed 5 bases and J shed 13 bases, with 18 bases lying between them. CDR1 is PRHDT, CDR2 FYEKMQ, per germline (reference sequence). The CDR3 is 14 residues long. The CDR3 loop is CASSQSRYGAPLHF. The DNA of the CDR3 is TGTGCCAGCAGCCAATCGCGTTACGGGGCGCCCCTCCACTTT.

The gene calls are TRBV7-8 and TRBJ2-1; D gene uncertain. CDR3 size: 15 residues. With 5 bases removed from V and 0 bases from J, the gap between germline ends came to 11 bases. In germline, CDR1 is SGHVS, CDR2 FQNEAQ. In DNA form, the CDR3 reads TGTGCCAGCAGCATCTACTCGAGCTCCTACAATGAGCAGTTCTTC. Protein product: CASSIYSSSYNEQFF.

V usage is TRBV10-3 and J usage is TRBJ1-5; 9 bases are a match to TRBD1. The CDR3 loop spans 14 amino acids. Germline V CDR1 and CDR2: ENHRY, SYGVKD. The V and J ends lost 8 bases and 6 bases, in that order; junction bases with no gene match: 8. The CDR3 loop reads CAISRDRESQPQHF. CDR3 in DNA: TGTGCCATCTCCCGGGACAGGGAGAGTCAGCCCCAGCATTTT.

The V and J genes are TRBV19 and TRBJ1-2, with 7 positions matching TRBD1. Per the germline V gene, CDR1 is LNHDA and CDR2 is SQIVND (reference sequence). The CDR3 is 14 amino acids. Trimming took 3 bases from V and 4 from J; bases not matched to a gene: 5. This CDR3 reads CASSIRTGAYGYTF. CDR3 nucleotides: TGTGCCAGTAGTATTAGAACAGGGGCCTATGGCTACACCTTC.

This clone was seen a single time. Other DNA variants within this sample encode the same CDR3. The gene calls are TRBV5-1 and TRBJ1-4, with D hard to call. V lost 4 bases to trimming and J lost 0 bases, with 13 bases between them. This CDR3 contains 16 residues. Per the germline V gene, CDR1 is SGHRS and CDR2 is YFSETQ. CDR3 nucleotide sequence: TGCGCCAGCAGCCTGGCCGCTGGTGCAACTAATGAAAAACTGTTTTTT. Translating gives CASSLAAGATNEKLFF.

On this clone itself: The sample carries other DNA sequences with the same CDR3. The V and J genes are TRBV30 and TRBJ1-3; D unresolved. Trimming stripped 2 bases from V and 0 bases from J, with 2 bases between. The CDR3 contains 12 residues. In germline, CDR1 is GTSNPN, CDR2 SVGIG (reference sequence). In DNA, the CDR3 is TGTGCCTGGAGTTCCTCTGGAAACACCATATATTTT. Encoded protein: CAWSSSGNTIYF.

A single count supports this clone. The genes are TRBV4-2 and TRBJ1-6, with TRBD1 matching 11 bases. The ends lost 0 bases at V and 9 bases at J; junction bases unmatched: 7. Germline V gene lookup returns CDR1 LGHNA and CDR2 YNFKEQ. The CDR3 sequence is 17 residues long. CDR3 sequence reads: CASSQEGTGGLASPLHF. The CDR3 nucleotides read TGTGCCAGCAGCCAAGAAGGGACAGGGGGGTTGGCTTCACCCCTCCACTTT.

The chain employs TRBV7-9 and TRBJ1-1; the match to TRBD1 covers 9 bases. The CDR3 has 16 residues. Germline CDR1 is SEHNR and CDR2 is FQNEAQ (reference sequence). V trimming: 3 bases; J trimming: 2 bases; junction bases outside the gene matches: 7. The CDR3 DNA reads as TGTGCCAGCAGCTTTCCCGTGGGACAGGGAAACACTGAAGCTTTCTTT. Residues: CASSFPVGQGNTEAFF. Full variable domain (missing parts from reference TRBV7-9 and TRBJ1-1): DTGVSQNPRHKITKRGQNVTFRCDPISEHNRLYWYRQTLGQGPEFLTYFQNEAQLEKSRLLSDRFSAERPKGSFSTLEIQRTEQGDSAMYLCASSFPVGQGNTEAFFGQGTRLTVV.

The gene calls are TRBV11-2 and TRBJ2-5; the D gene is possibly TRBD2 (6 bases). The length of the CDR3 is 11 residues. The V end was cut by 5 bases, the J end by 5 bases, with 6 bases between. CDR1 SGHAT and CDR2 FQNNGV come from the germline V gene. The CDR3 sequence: CASSRGETQYF. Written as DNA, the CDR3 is TGTGCCAGCAGCCGGGGGGAGACCCAGTACTTC.

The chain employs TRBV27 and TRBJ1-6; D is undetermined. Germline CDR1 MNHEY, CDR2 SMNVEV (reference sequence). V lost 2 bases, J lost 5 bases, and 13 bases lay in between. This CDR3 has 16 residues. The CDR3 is CASSLRVSLDNSPLHF. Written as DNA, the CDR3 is TGTGCCAGCAGTTTAAGAGTGTCGCTAGATAATTCACCCCTCCACTTT.

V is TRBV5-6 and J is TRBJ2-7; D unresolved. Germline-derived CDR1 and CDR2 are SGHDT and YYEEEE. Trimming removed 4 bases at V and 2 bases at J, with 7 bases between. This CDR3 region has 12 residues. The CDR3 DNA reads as TGTGCCAGCAGCAAGGCCCCCTACGAGCAGTACTTC. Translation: CASSKAPYEQYF.

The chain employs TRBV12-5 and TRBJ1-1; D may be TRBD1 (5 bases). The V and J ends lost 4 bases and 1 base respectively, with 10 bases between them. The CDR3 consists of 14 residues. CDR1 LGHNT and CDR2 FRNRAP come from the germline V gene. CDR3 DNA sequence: TGTGCTAGTGGTTCACGGGGCGAGAACACTGAAGCTTTCTTT. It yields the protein CASGSRGENTEAFF.

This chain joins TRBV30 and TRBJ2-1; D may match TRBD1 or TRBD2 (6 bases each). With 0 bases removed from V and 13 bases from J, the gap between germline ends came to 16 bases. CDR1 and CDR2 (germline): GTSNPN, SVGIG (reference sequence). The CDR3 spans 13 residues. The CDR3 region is CAWSVEGGSGQFF. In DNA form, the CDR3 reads TGTGCCTGGAGTGTCGAGGGGGGTTCAGGACAGTTCTTC.

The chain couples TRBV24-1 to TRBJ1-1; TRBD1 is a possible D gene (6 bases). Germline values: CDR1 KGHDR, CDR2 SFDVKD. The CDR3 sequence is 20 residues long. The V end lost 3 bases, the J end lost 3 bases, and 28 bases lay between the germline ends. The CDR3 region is CATSDPLRGAGAWGDTEAFF. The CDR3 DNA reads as TGTGCCACCAGTGATCCTCTGAGGGGCGCGGGGGCGTGGGGGGACACTGAAGCTTTCTTT.

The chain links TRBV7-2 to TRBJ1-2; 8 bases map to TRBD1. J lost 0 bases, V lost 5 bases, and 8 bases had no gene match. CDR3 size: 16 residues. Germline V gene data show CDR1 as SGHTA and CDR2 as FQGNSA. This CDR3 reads CASSRQGRKTNYGYTF. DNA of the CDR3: TGTGCCAGCAGCAGACAGGGGCGTAAAACTAACTATGGCTACACCTTC.

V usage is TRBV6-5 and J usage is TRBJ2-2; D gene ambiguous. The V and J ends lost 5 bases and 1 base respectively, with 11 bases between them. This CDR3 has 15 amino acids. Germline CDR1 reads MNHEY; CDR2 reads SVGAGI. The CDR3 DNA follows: TGTGCCAGCAGTCCTCGGGCAGGGAACACCGGGGAGCTGTTTTTT. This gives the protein CASSPRAGNTGELFF.

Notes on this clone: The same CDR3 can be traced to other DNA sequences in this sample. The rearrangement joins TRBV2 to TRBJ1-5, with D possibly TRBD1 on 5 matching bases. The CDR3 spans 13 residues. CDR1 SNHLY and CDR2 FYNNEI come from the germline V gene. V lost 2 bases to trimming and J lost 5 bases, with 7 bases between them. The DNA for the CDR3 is TGTGCCAGCAGTGAACAGGGCGATCAGCCCCAGCATTTT. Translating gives CASSEQGDQPQHF.

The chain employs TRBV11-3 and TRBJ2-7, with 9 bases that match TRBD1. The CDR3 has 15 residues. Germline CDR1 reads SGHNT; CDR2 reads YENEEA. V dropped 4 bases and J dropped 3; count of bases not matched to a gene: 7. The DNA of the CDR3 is TGTGCCAGCAGCTCCGGACAGGGGCTGATCTACGAGCAGTACTTC. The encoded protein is CASSSGQGLIYEQYF.